This T cell receptor (beta chain) was observed in a study of blood T cell repertoires in COVID-19. Study information: COVID-19 samples, acute and convalescent, were from the United States, Italy and Spain. The analysed material was cDNA or gDNA that came from T cells, B-cell-depleted T cells, or PBMCs.

Original analysis: Nucleated cell number was recorded as an estimate derived from reference gene primer amplification. TCRdb keeps only in-frame clones here, not all; method: immunoSEQ multiplex PCR. Clone size and V and J calls were adopted from that table, with D and trimming inferred from the DNA. The table records some 160,000 clones, just under 85% of them present only once. Germline assignment: CDR1 MNHNY and CDR2 SVGAGI (reference sequence). After removal of 0 bases from V and 2 bases from J, the junction contained 2 bases not matched to a gene. The CDR3 extends over 15 amino acids. Patients in Seattle were enrolled during active infection, then followed longitudinally.

The receptor's source is an elderly woman with COVID-19, enrolled during active disease. V and J are TRBV6-6 and TRBJ2-5; 8 positions match TRBD2. Sequenced input: peripheral blood. Written as DNA, the CDR3 is TGTGCCAGCAGTTACTCGAGACTAGCGCAAGAGACCCAGTACTTC. This translates into CASSYSRLAQETQYF.